The entry below gives a single T cell receptor (beta chain) sequence along with its context. TCRdb's copy holds only in-frame clones and misses some; the assay was immunoSEQ multiplex PCR. The table shows hundreds of thousands of clones, with about 90% occurring only once. CDR3 size: 13 residues. CDR1 is LNHDA, CDR2 SQIVND, per germline (reference sequence). The V and J ends lost 3 bases and 5 bases, in that order; junction bases with no gene match: 2. These data belong to a study of shared clonotypes between healthy human individuals. CD45RO negativity and positive selection for CCR7 defined naive CD8 cells, a population that excluded terminally differentiated effector memory CD45RA+ cells.

This TCR was recovered from a man younger than 40 in good health. J is TRBJ1-1 and V is TRBV19, with 8 bases aligning to TRBD1. Sequenced input: naive CD8+ T cells sorted from blood. CDR3 nucleotide sequence: TGTGCCAGTAGTATCGACAGGGGAACTGAAGCTTTCTTT. Amino acid sequence: CASSIDRGTEAFF.